The sequence of this T cell receptor (beta chain) was determined in a study of cytomegalovirus exposure and HLA in healthy donors. Study summary: There were fewer than 130 million unique TCR beta sequences, drawn from about 179 million T cells, in an earlier analysis. Findings and limits, study-wide: As a later analysis revealed, the rate of TCR association differed by HLA locus, with DRB1 most and HLA-C fewest. A prior analysis recorded that most TCR beta V segments were productive about 87% or about 30% of the time. CMV serostatus was the sole immune exposure information available.

As regards this clone: Its antigen is not known.

In the PCR, 60 Vbeta and 13 Jbeta primers were used. The method was immunoSEQ multiplex PCR; TCRdb's version includes in-frame clones alone and lacks a portion of them. The listing records 200,000 to 250,000 clones. The germline CDR1 and CDR2 sequences are SQVTM and ANQGSEA. The CDR3 has 14 amino acids. V was shortened by 3 bases and J by 5 bases, with 17 bases between the two germline ends. This clonotype originated in a woman aged 25 to 39 in good health and CMV-seropositive. The sequenced sample was PBMCs. This chain uses TRBV29-1 with TRBJ2-7, with D unresolved. This CDR3 is CSVDSRRLNHEQYF. The CDR3 nucleotides read TGCAGCGTTGACTCTAGACGCCTAAACCACGAGCAGTACTTC.